One and the same sample provided the 31 T cell receptor beta chains below, sequenced in a study of blood T cells in healthy people across ages. The second PCR ran about 6 to 12 cycles with a sample-barcoded 5' primer and J-beta primers. TCRdb itself ran the 5' RACE reads through MiXCR, one entry per CDR3 protein. The sample contains about 1.8 million distinct CDR3 sequences, roughly 52% of which appear only once. The sequenced material came from blood. The receptors were gathered from a woman aged 40 to 50 in good health.

The J gene is TRBJ2-7, the V gene TRBV7-9; D is unclear. The CDR3 is 14 residues long. Germline V gene lookup returns CDR1 SEHNR and CDR2 FQNEAQ (reference sequence). The V end was cut by 5 bases, the J end by 4 bases, with 15 bases between. The DNA for the CDR3 is TGTGCCAGCAGCGTCACCTGGGCGGAATACGAGCAGTACTTC. Its translation: CASSVTWAEYEQYF.

In this sample, this clonotype turned up many times. V usage is TRBV20-1 and J usage is TRBJ2-5; the D gene is possibly TRBD2 (6 bases). The CDR3 runs to 13 residues. Germline CDR1 is DFQATT and CDR2 is SNEGSKA (reference sequence). Deletions cut 0 bases from V and 3 bases from J, with 8 bases between. DNA of the CDR3: TGCAGTGCTAGAGAGCGGGGTAAAGAGACCCAGTACTTC. Translation: CSARERGKETQYF.

This clonotype was counted once. The chain joins TRBV9 to TRBJ1-2; TRBD1 matches 8 bases. The germline CDR1 and CDR2 sequences are SGDLS and YYNGEE. J gave up 7 bases and V 3 bases, and 14 bases lay outside the gene matches. The CDR3 sequence is 16 residues long. The CDR3 protein is CASSGSTGGKMGGYTF. As DNA, the CDR3 is TGTGCCAGCAGCGGTAGTACAGGGGGGAAGATGGGTGGCTACACCTTC.

This sequence joins TRBV24-1 and TRBJ2-3; TRBD1 agrees at 8 bases. Germline CDR1 KGHDR, CDR2 SFDVKD. V was pared by 7 bases and J by 0 bases, with 2 bases of the junction left unmatched. This CDR3 has 14 residues. This chain's CDR3 is CATRGQGSTDTQYF. CDR3 DNA sequence: TGTGCCACCAGAGGACAGGGAAGCACAGATACGCAGTATTTT.

The chain links TRBV4-3 to TRBJ1-4, with D hard to call. With 6 bases removed from V and 6 bases from J, the gap between germline ends came to 8 bases. The CDR3 runs 12 residues. CDR1 and CDR2 from the germline V gene are LGHNA and YSLEER. This CDR3 reads CASSGFDEKLFF. CDR3 in DNA: TGCGCCAGCAGTGGGTTCGATGAAAAACTGTTTTTT.

This clonotype has a handful of counts. The chain joins TRBV28 to TRBJ2-7; D may be TRBD2 (5 bases). Germline V gives CDR1 MDHEN, CDR2 SYDVKM. The CDR3 sequence is 12 residues long. Trimming took 4 bases from V and 7 from J, leaving 11 bases between them. This chain's CDR3 is CASSSLREEQYF. CDR3 in DNA: TGTGCCAGCAGTTCTTTGAGGGAGGAGCAGTACTTC.

The genes are TRBV5-1 and TRBJ1-1; D gene uncertain. This CDR3 is built from 12 residues. Trimming pared 6 bases from V and 3 bases from J, leaving 9 bases between. Germline values: CDR1 SGHRS, CDR2 YFSETQ. The CDR3 here is CASKLSDTEAFF. In nucleotides, the CDR3 is TGCGCCAGCAAGCTATCCGACACTGAAGCTTTCTTT.

The chain has TRBV7-6 and TRBJ2-1; D is uncertain. The germline V gene encodes CDR1 SGHVS and CDR2 FNYEAQ. The V and J ends lost 9 bases and 2 bases respectively, with 17 bases between them. There are 15 residues in the CDR3. The CDR3 loop reads CASRPYGETYNEQFF. Written as DNA, the CDR3 is TGTGCCAGTAGACCTTACGGTGAGACCTACAATGAGCAGTTCTTC.

This clonotype was counted a single time. This chain links TRBV24-1 with TRBJ2-5; 11 nucleotides match TRBD2. Germline V lookup: CDR1 KGHDR, CDR2 SFDVKD. The CDR3 is made up of 17 amino acids. The trim removed 4 bases at V and 11 bases at J, leaving 17 bases unmatched. CDR3 protein: CATSDHTSGGKFGEQYF. The CDR3 nucleotides are TGTGCCACCAGTGACCATACTAGCGGGGGAAAGTTTGGTGAGCAGTACTTC.

The chain recombines TRBV12-3 or TRBV12-4 with TRBJ1-1, with a possible D match to TRBD1 (5 bases). This CDR3 spans 14 amino acids. V lost 5 bases and J 2 bases, leaving 12 bases between the germline ends. The CDR3 nucleotides are TGTGCCAGCAGTGCCGGGGGGTACAACACTGAAGCTTTCTTT. It codes for CASSAGGYNTEAFF.

The gene calls are TRBV4-3 and TRBJ2-3; no clear D. The V end was cut by 0 bases, the J end by 2 bases, with 12 bases between. CDR3 size: 16 residues. In germline, CDR1 is LGHNA, CDR2 YSLEER. CDR3 nucleotides: TGCGCCAGCAGCCAAGATCCCCGGGCCCTCACAGATACGCAGTATTTT. Translation: CASSQDPRALTDTQYF.

The rearrangement links TRBV20-1 to TRBJ1-5, with D possibly matching TRBD1 (5 bases). The germline V and J ends were trimmed by 0 bases and 3 bases, with 12 bases remaining between them. Per the germline V gene, CDR1 is DFQATT and CDR2 is SNEGSKA (reference sequence). CDR3 length: 15 residues. CDR3 residues: CSARDARAPNQPQHF. The CDR3 DNA is TGCAGTGCTAGAGATGCCAGGGCCCCCAATCAGCCCCAGCATTTT.

The V gene is TRBV6-1, the J gene TRBJ1-2; D is perhaps TRBD1 (6 bases). The length of the CDR3 is 13 residues. Trimming left V 5 bases short and J 8 bases short, with 15 bases between. Germline CDR1 MNHNS, CDR2 SASEGT. The CDR3 nucleotides read TGTGCCAGCAGTCTACGACAGGAGCGGGGCTACACCTTC. Its translation is CASSLRQERGYTF.

There are many counts of this clonotype. The chain carries TRBV7-2 and TRBJ2-5, with D unclear. The CDR3 has 13 residues. The V gene lost 2 bases and the J gene lost 5 bases, with 9 bases spanning the gap. In germline, CDR1 is SGHTA, CDR2 FQGNSA. Here the CDR3 DNA reads TGTGCCAGCAGCTTAAATAAGAAGGAGACCCAGTACTTC. Residues: CASSLNKKETQYF.

This sequence joins TRBV15 and TRBJ2-7; possible D gene TRBD1, 6 bases. V lost 0 bases to trimming and J lost 5 bases, with 26 bases between them. This CDR3 region has 19 residues. CDR1 and CDR2 from the germline V gene are LNHNV and YYDKDF (reference sequence). CDR3 sequence: CATSRDRGKVQGHHHEQYF. For the CDR3, the DNA is TGTGCCACCAGCAGAGATCGGGGTAAGGTTCAGGGACATCATCACGAGCAGTACTTC.

This clonotype has just one count. A much larger clone lies one base from this, so it may be a read error. The gene calls are TRBV15 and TRBJ2-5; no reliable D call. CDR3 length: 14 residues. The germline V and J ends were trimmed by 2 bases and 5 bases, with 12 bases remaining between them. Germline V gives CDR1 LNHNV, CDR2 YYDKDF (reference sequence). CDR3 sequence (DNA): TGTGCCACCAGCAGACCCGACGGTAGGGAGACCCAGTACTTC. Its translation: CATSRPDGRETQYF.

V gene TRBV3-1 combines with J gene TRBJ2-1; 14 bases are shared with TRBD2. V lost 3 bases to trimming and J lost 8 bases; unmatched junction nucleotides: 3. CDR1 is LGHDT and CDR2 is YNNKEL in the germline V gene (reference sequence). The CDR3 spans 15 residues. This chain's CDR3 is CASSQVGLAGDEQFF. DNA of the CDR3: TGTGCCAGCAGCCAGGTGGGACTAGCGGGGGATGAGCAGTTCTTC.

A few counts support this clonotype. The gene calls are TRBV20-1 and TRBJ2-7, with D perhaps matching TRBD1 (5 bases). The CDR3 runs 14 residues. Germline-derived CDR1 and CDR2 are DFQATT and SNEGSKA (reference sequence). Trimming removed 2 bases from V and 1 base from J, with 12 bases in between. The DNA for the CDR3 is TGCAGTGCTAGAAAGCAGGGCGGATCCTACGAGCAGTACTTC. It translates to CSARKQGGSYEQYF.

The chain has TRBV3-1 and TRBJ2-5; D tentatively fits TRBD1 or TRBD2 (5 bases each). CDR1 and CDR2 from the germline V gene are LGHDT and YNNKEL (reference sequence). The CDR3 length is 16 residues. Trimming removed 5 bases at V and 2 bases at J, with 18 bases between. CDR3 coding DNA: TGTGCCAGCAGCAGGGGCAGCGGTGGGGGACAAGAGACCCAGTACTTC. It is translated as CASSRGSGGGQETQYF.

The V and J genes are TRBV4-3 and TRBJ2-7, with D possibly matching TRBD2 (7 bases). The CDR3 is 16 amino acids. From germline, CDR1 is LGHNA and CDR2 YSLEER. V shed 2 bases and J shed 7 bases, with 21 bases lying between them. In DNA, the CDR3 is TGCGCCAGCAGCCAATACTCCGCGGGGGCATACAATGAGCAGTACTTC. Protein: CASSQYSAGAYNEQYF.

The chain joins TRBV6-5 to TRBJ1-1; 8 positions match TRBD1. The CDR3 consists of 14 residues. The J segment lost 1 base and the V segment lost 7 bases, leaving 5 bases of the junction unmatched. Germline V gives CDR1 MNHEY, CDR2 SVGAGI. DNA for the CDR3: TGTGCCAGCACCTTGGACAGGGCGAACACTGAAGCTTTCTTT. Its protein is CASTLDRANTEAFF.

This clonotype was picked up a small number of times. The rearrangement joins TRBV7-2 to TRBJ2-6; tentative D call: TRBD1 (5 bases). From germline, CDR1 is SGHTA and CDR2 FQGNSA. The CDR3 consists of 15 residues. V was shortened by 1 base and J by 3 bases, with 7 bases between the two germline ends. CDR3 residues: CASSLGGLGANVLTF. The CDR3, as DNA: TGTGCCAGCAGCTTAGGGGGCCTTGGGGCCAACGTCCTGACTTTC.

This clonotype has just a few counts. V gene TRBV9 combines with J gene TRBJ1-5; 7 bases align to TRBD1. With V trimmed by 1 base and J by 5 bases, 3 bases remained unmatched. Per germline, CDR1 SGDLS and CDR2 YYNGEE. The CDR3 covers 14 residues. CDR3 bases: TGTGCCAGCAGCGTATCAGGGGGGGATCAGCCCCAGCATTTT. This encodes CASSVSGGDQPQHF. Combining the CDR3 with reference TRBV9 and TRBJ1-5 gives the whole variable domain DSGVTQTPKHLITATGQRVTLRCSPRSGDLSVYWYQQSLDQGLQFLIQYYNGEERAKGNILERFSAQQFPDLHSELNLSSLELGDSALYFCASSVSGGDQPQHFGDGTRLSIL.

At least ten counts were recorded for this clonotype. The rearrangement joins TRBV12-3 or TRBV12-4 to TRBJ2-5; D perhaps matches TRBD2 (6 bases). The length of the CDR3 is 14 residues. Trimming took 6 bases from V and 4 from J, leaving 15 bases between them. The DNA for the CDR3 is TGTGCCAGCAGCCCCGGGACTTCGCCAGAGACCCAGTACTTC. Protein sequence: CASSPGTSPETQYF.

The sample holds a few counts of this clonotype. V and J are TRBV5-1 and TRBJ1-1; D unclear. The germline V and J ends were trimmed by 6 bases and 1 base, with 16 bases remaining between them. Germline loops: CDR1 SGHRS, CDR2 YFSETQ. The CDR3 runs to 15 residues. The CDR3: CASTSLGPGNTEAFF. For the CDR3, the DNA is TGCGCCAGCACCTCTCTGGGCCCGGGGAACACTGAAGCTTTCTTT.

This clonotype appeared a few times. The chain joins TRBV18 to TRBJ2-5, with D hard to call. CDR1 and CDR2 from the germline V gene are KGHSH and LQKENI. V lost 3 bases and J lost 5, with 10 bases in between. The CDR3 is made up of 13 amino acids. CDR3 sequence (DNA): TGTGCCAGCTCACCCACCCTTTTGGAGACCCAGTACTTC. Translating gives CASSPTLLETQYF.

The V gene is TRBV6-2 or TRBV6-3, the J gene TRBJ2-7; 7 nucleotides line up with TRBD2. CDR1 is MNHEY, CDR2 SVGEGT, per germline. This CDR3 comprises 14 residues. V shed 6 bases and J 0 bases; nucleotides not matched to a gene: 5. This chain's CDR3 is CASRTGTISYEQYF. The CDR3 DNA reads TGTGCCAGCAGAACCGGGACTATCTCCTACGAGCAGTACTTC.

The chain employs TRBV6-5 and TRBJ2-1, with a possible D match to TRBD1 (6 bases). In germline, CDR1 is MNHEY, CDR2 SVGAGI. Trimming stripped 7 bases from V and 7 bases from J, with 14 bases between. The CDR3 is made up of 13 amino acids. The CDR3 coding sequence is TGTGCCAGCACTACCAGGGGTGGGAATGAGCAGTTCTTC. This gives the protein CASTTRGGNEQFF.

The chain recombines TRBV5-6 with TRBJ2-7, with D perhaps matching TRBD1 (6 bases). The tail of the sequence fits TRBJ2-5 better, so the J call may be wrong. The germline V gene encodes CDR1 SGHDT and CDR2 YYEEEE. This CDR3 has 15 amino acids. The chain's CDR3 is CASSLGYRERETQYF. The CDR3 nucleotides read TGTGCCAGCAGCTTGGGGTACAGGGAAAGGGAGACCCAGTACTTC.

The chain is built from TRBV7-9 and TRBJ2-7; 8 nucleotides agree with TRBD1. Germline CDR1 is SEHNR and CDR2 is FQNEAQ (reference sequence). The trim removed 0 bases at V and 2 bases at J, leaving 6 bases unmatched. This CDR3 region has 16 residues. In DNA form, the CDR3 reads TGTGCCAGCAGCTTAGCGACAGGGGAGGAAGCCTACGAGCAGTACTTC. The encoded protein is CASSLATGEEAYEQYF. Drawing the rest from reference TRBV7-9 and TRBJ2-7, the complete variable domain is DTGVSQNPRHKITKRGQNVTFRCDPISEHNRLYWYRQTLGQGPEFLTYFQNEAQLEKSRLLSDRFSAERPKGSFSTLEIQRTEQGDSAMYLCASSLATGEEAYEQYFGPGTRLTVT.

J is TRBJ2-3 and V is TRBV4-1; no firm D call. CDR3 length equals 16 residues. Germline V gives CDR1 MGHRA, CDR2 YSYEKL. V lost 0 bases to trimming and J lost 6 bases, with 16 bases between them. The CDR3 protein is CASSQDGTTPRDTQYF. The DNA of the CDR3 is TGCGCCAGCAGCCAAGATGGCACTACCCCCAGGGATACGCAGTATTTT.